What follows are 25 T cell receptor beta chains derived from one specimen sequenced in a study of response to subunit inactivated influenza vaccine. TCRdb fed the RT-PCR reads into MiXCR, producing one record per CDR3 protein. The sample has just under 550,000 distinct CDR3 sequences, around 25% seen once; the top ten hold 2.5% to 3.5%. These data are also associated with another study on T cells expressing NK-cell markers. This second report adds: Scientists made TCR beta cDNA using 5'RACE template switching with UMIs.

Sequenced here: CD4+ T cells sorted from PBMCs, sampled 11 to 12 days after vaccination. The receptors originated from a man in his fifties who received an inactivated influenza vaccine.

A few counts support this clonotype. The chain's CDR3 is CASSLVAGNKNIQYF. DNA for the CDR3: TGCGCCAGCAGCTTGGTCGCAGGAAACAAAAACATTCAGTACTTC. J is TRBJ2-4 and V is TRBV5-1; D not resolved. The germline V gene encodes CDR1 SGHRS and CDR2 YFSETQ. V was trimmed by 0 bases and J by 3 bases, leaving 10 bases between them. This CDR3 is 15 amino acids long.

The chain uses TRBV20-1 and TRBJ2-7; D may be TRBD1 (5 bases). The CDR3 runs to 11 residues. V was cut by 0 bases and J by 6 bases, with 6 bases left in between. Germline V gene data show CDR1 as DFQATT and CDR2 as SNEGSKA (reference sequence). Here the CDR3 reads CSARDRVEQYF. CDR3 DNA sequence: TGCAGTGCTAGAGACAGGGTCGAGCAGTACTTC.

J is TRBJ2-1 and V is TRBV6-2 or TRBV6-3, with a possible D match to TRBD2 (7 bases). Per the germline V gene, CDR1 is MNHEY and CDR2 is SVGEGT. The length of the CDR3 is 21 residues. Trimming pared 5 bases from V and 1 base from J, leaving 30 bases between. CDR3 in DNA: TGTGCCAGCAGTCCCGCGGCAGGGGCCTTAATTGGCGGGAGTTCCTACAATGAGCAGTTCTTC. This gives the protein CASSPAAGALIGGSSYNEQFF.

The rearrangement links TRBV7-2 to TRBJ2-3; D ambiguous. Germline CDR1 and CDR2: SGHTA and FQGNSA. The CDR3 runs 17 residues. V lost 4 bases and J lost 0, with 17 bases in between. In DNA form, the CDR3 reads TGTGCCAGCAGCTCCCTTTTAGGACGGGCAAGCACAGATACGCAGTATTTT. This encodes CASSSLLGRASTDTQYF.

In this sample, this clonotype turned up a few times. The rearrangement uses TRBV29-1 and TRBJ2-6, with D unresolved. Germline CDR1 is SQVTM and CDR2 is ANQGSEA. V shed 7 bases and J shed 0 bases, with 10 bases lying between them. CDR3 length: 14 amino acids. The CDR3 bases are TGCAGCGCCCTGCCGGGCTCTGGGGCCAACGTCCTGACTTTC. Protein product: CSALPGSGANVLTF. The whole variable domain, remainder taken from reference TRBV29-1 and TRBJ2-6, is SAVISQKPSRDICQRGTSLTIQCQVDSQVTMMFWYRQQPGQSLTLIATANQGSEATYESGFVIDKFPISRPNLTFSTLTVSNMSPEDSSIYLCSALPGSGANVLTFGAGSRLTVL.

This clonotype has more than one count but fewer than ten. The chain uses TRBV29-1 and TRBJ2-3; 7 nucleotides align to TRBD2. Germline CDR1 reads SQVTM; CDR2 reads ANQGSEA. The CDR3 is made up of 12 amino acids. V was clipped by 5 bases and J by 3 bases; unmatched bases: 2. CDR3 DNA sequence: TGCAGCGTTACGGGAGGAACAGATACGCAGTATTTT. The encoded protein is CSVTGGTDTQYF.

This clonotype was observed a handful of times. The genes are TRBV10-3 and TRBJ1-1, with TRBD1 matching over 7 bases. The CDR3 extends over 13 amino acids. Germline V gene sequence: CDR1 ENHRY, CDR2 SYGVKD. The J segment lost 6 bases and the V segment lost 2 bases, leaving 3 bases of the junction unmatched. The DNA for the CDR3 is TGTGCCATCAGTGAGGGACAGGACGCTGAAGCTTTCTTT. It translates to CAISEGQDAEAFF.

This clonotype was found a few times. This chain connects TRBV27 to TRBJ1-3; D is perhaps TRBD1 (6 bases). This CDR3 spans 15 amino acids. The germline CDR1 and CDR2 sequences are MNHEY and SMNVEV (reference sequence). Trimming left V 3 bases short and J 2 bases short, with 11 bases between. Written as DNA, the CDR3 is TGTGCCAGCAGTTTCAGGGGTTTGGCTGGAAACACCATATATTTT. It is translated as CASSFRGLAGNTIYF.

This clonotype was observed a handful of times. The V and J genes are TRBV9 and TRBJ2-7; D remains ambiguous. Germline V gene lookup returns CDR1 SGDLS and CDR2 YYNGEE. The V and J ends lost 4 bases and 2 bases respectively, with 13 bases between them. The CDR3 has 14 amino acids. The DNA of the CDR3 is TGTGCCAGCAGCCCTCCGAGGCGTCCCTACGAGCAGTACTTC. It is translated as CASSPPRRPYEQYF.

The chain is built from TRBV27 and TRBJ2-2; 8 nucleotides line up with TRBD2. The V gene end was trimmed by 5 bases and the J gene end by 5 bases; junction bases not matched to a gene: 13. The CDR3 runs 17 residues. CDR1 and CDR2 (germline): MNHEY, SMNVEV (reference sequence). CDR3 DNA: TGTGCCAGCAGTACAAGCGGGAGACGAACGAGGACCGGGGAGCTGTTTTTT. Amino acids: CASSTSGRRTRTGELFF.

This clonotype was seen only a few times. The chain has TRBV20-1 and TRBJ2-1; TRBD2 agrees at 8 bases. This CDR3 has 14 amino acids. The trim removed 2 bases at V and 7 bases at J, leaving 7 bases unmatched. CDR1 and CDR2 (germline): DFQATT, SNEGSKA (reference sequence). This CDR3 is CSARWLAGENEQFF. CDR3 in DNA: TGCAGTGCTAGATGGCTAGCGGGCGAGAATGAGCAGTTCTTC.

In its sample, this clonotype was seen many times. The rearrangement joins TRBV5-1 to TRBJ2-3; 8 positions agree with TRBD2. CDR3 length: 16 residues. Per the germline V gene, CDR1 is SGHRS and CDR2 is YFSETQ. The J segment lost 2 bases and the V segment lost 0 bases, leaving 5 bases of the junction unmatched. The DNA for the CDR3 is TGCGCCAGCAGCTTGGTCGCGGGGGGTTTCACAGATACGCAGTATTTT. It encodes CASSLVAGGFTDTQYF.

The table lists this clonotype with a few counts. This chain uses TRBV11-2 with TRBJ2-1; the D gene is possibly TRBD1 (5 bases). The CDR3 is made up of 15 amino acids. CDR1 is SGHAT, CDR2 FQNNGV, per germline. V was clipped by 0 bases and J by 4 bases, with 10 bases between them. The CDR3 protein is CASSLEGAFYNEQFF. CDR3 bases: TGTGCCAGCAGCTTAGAAGGGGCCTTTTACAATGAGCAGTTCTTC.

This sequence joins TRBV12-3 or TRBV12-4 and TRBJ1-2, with D possibly TRBD1 on 5 matching bases. The V gene lost 5 bases and the J gene lost 4 bases, with 17 bases spanning the gap. This CDR3 has 15 residues. Here the CDR3 DNA reads TGTGCCAGCAGTCCGCGGCGGGGCGGGGGCTATGGCTACACCTTC. Protein sequence: CASSPRRGGGYGYTF.

V usage is TRBV7-2 and J usage is TRBJ1-5, with a weak D call TRBD1 (6 bases). CDR1 is SGHTA, CDR2 FQGNSA, per germline. Between the trimmed V and J ends, which lost 0 bases and 4 bases, there was a span of 10 bases. This CDR3 is 15 amino acids long. The CDR3 bases are TGTGCCAGCAGCTTAGCGGCAGGGGAAAATCAGCCCCAGCATTTT. Its protein is CASSLAAGENQPQHF.

This clonotype has a count of ten or more. CDR3 sequence (DNA): TGTGCCAGCAGCCCCCCCCTCTCGGAGACCCAGTACTTC. This translates into CASSPPLSETQYF. The V and J genes are TRBV7-2 and TRBJ2-5; D gene uncertain. V lost 5 bases to trimming and J lost 5 bases, with 12 bases between them. Germline CDR1 SGHTA, CDR2 FQGNSA. The CDR3 spans 13 residues.

This clonotype occurred a few times. V usage is TRBV2 and J usage is TRBJ1-2; 9 bases match TRBD1. The V gene's germline CDR1 is SNHLY and CDR2 FYNNEI. V shed 8 bases and J 8 bases; nucleotides not matched to a gene: 12. CDR3 length equals 14 residues. The CDR3 sequence is CASPFSGQGRGYTF. DNA of the CDR3: TGTGCCAGCCCCTTTAGCGGACAGGGGCGAGGCTACACCTTC.

The J gene is TRBJ2-3, the V gene TRBV7-3, with D perhaps matching TRBD2 (5 bases). The germline CDR1 and CDR2 sequences are SGHTA and FQGTGA. This CDR3 has 16 amino acids. V was pared by 4 bases and J by 1 base, with 15 bases between. The CDR3 sequence is CASSSGAGGGTDTQYF. CDR3 sequence (DNA): TGTGCCAGCAGCTCCGGCGCGGGCGGAGGCACAGATACGCAGTATTTT.

This chain joins TRBV15 and TRBJ1-2; the match to TRBD1 covers 8 bases. Per the germline V gene, CDR1 is LNHNV and CDR2 is YYDKDF (reference sequence). The CDR3 has 16 residues. Trimming cost V 0 bases and J 3 bases; bases outside gene matches: 6. The CDR3 DNA reads TGTGCCACCAGCAGAGATGGGAGGGGACAGGACTATGGCTACACCTTC. Residues: CATSRDGRGQDYGYTF.

This clonotype occurred a few times. The rearrangement links TRBV19 to TRBJ2-4; 7 bases are shared with TRBD2. CDR3 length: 16 amino acids. V shed 5 bases and J 0 bases; nucleotides not matched to a gene: 7. CDR1 is LNHDA and CDR2 is SQIVND in the germline V gene (reference sequence). The CDR3 region is CASSRERELAKNIQYF. In nucleotides, the CDR3 is TGTGCCAGTAGTCGCGAGCGGGAACTAGCCAAAAACATTCAGTACTTC.

The V gene is TRBV9, the J gene TRBJ2-1, with TRBD2 matching over 10 bases. CDR3 length equals 15 residues. Germline assignment: CDR1 SGDLS and CDR2 YYNGEE. Losses at the gene ends were 2 bases for V and 7 bases for J; bases not matched to a gene: 6. In DNA form, the CDR3 reads TGTGCCAGCAGCGTGCTAGCGGGAGACGTAAATGAGCAGTTCTTC. It specifies CASSVLAGDVNEQFF. Together with reference TRBV9 and TRBJ2-1, the CDR3 gives the full variable domain: DSGVTQTPKHLITATGQRVTLRCSPRSGDLSVYWYQQSLDQGLQFLIQYYNGEERAKGNILERFSAQQFPDLHSELNLSSLELGDSALYFCASSVLAGDVNEQFFGPGTRLTVL.

The chain combines TRBV6-2 or TRBV6-3 with TRBJ1-5, with 7 bases aligning to TRBD1. V was clipped by 6 bases and J by 0 bases; unmatched bases: 11. Looked up from germline, CDR1 is MNHEY and CDR2 is SVGEGT. CDR3 length: 17 residues. For the CDR3, the DNA is TGTGCCAGCAGCTCCTCCCGGGACAGCCATAGCAATCAGCCCCAGCATTTT. Its protein is CASSSSRDSHSNQPQHF.

This chain links TRBV20-1 with TRBJ1-6; D is uncertain. Trimming stripped 0 bases from V and 14 bases from J, with 14 bases between. Germline V lookup: CDR1 DFQATT, CDR2 SNEGSKA (reference sequence). The CDR3 is 13 amino acids. In nucleotides, the CDR3 is TGCAGTGCTAGAGACCCTAACTCCGTCACCCTCCACTTT. This codes for CSARDPNSVTLHF.

This sequence joins TRBV5-1 and TRBJ2-1; 7 bases map to TRBD1. The CDR3 has 15 residues. J lost 2 bases, V lost 2 bases, and 4 bases had no gene match. Germline loops: CDR1 SGHRS, CDR2 YFSETQ. CDR3 sequence (DNA): TGCGCCAGCAGCTTCGCGGACAGGACCTACAATGAGCAGTTCTTC. Protein: CASSFADRTYNEQFF.

The CDR3 reads CASSWGGRGTDTQYF. CDR3 sequence (DNA): TGTGCCAGCAGTTGGGGGGGGAGAGGTACAGATACGCAGTATTTT. The V call is TRBV2, the J call TRBJ2-3, with 7 bases lining up with TRBD2. The CDR3 extends over 15 amino acids. Germline CDR1 SNHLY, CDR2 FYNNEI. Trimming removed 5 bases from V and 3 bases from J; junction bases left unmatched: 8. Complete variable domain (other parts from reference TRBV2 and TRBJ2-3): EPEVTQTPSHQVTQMGQEVILRCVPISNHLYFYWYRQILGQKVEFLVSFYNNEISEKSEIFDDQFSVERPDGSNFTLKIRSTKLEDSAMYFCASSWGGRGTDTQYFGPGTRLTVL.